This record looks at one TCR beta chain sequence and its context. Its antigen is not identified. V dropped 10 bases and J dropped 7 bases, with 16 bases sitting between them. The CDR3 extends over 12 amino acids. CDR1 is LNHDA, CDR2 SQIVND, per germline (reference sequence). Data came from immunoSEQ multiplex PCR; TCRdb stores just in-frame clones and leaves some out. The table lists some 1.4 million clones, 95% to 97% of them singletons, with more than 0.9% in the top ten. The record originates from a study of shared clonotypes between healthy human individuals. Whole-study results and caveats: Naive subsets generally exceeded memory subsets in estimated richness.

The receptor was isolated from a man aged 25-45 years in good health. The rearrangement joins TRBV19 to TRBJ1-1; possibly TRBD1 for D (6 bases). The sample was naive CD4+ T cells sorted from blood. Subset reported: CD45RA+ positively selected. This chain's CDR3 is CAIRGGLGEAFF. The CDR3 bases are TGTGCCATCCGGGGGGGCCTTGGTGAAGCTTTCTTT.